This T cell receptor beta chain was identified in a study of blood T cell repertoires in COVID-19. The table came from immunoSEQ multiplex PCR; TCRdb's copy has only in-frame clones and leaves some out. The sample shows some 42,000 clones, 77% of them seen only once. The clonotype originates from a woman aged 65 to 85 with acute or convalescent COVID-19. The material sequenced was peripheral blood.

The CDR3 sequence: CASSRGEDTQYF. The CDR3 nucleotides read TGTGCCAGCAGCCGGGGGGAAGATACGCAGTATTTT. The V call is TRBV6-5, the J call TRBJ2-3, with TRBD2 matching over 7 bases. J gave up 5 bases and V 6 bases, and 2 bases lay outside the gene matches. The CDR3 runs to 12 residues. Germline values: CDR1 MNHEY, CDR2 SVGAGI.